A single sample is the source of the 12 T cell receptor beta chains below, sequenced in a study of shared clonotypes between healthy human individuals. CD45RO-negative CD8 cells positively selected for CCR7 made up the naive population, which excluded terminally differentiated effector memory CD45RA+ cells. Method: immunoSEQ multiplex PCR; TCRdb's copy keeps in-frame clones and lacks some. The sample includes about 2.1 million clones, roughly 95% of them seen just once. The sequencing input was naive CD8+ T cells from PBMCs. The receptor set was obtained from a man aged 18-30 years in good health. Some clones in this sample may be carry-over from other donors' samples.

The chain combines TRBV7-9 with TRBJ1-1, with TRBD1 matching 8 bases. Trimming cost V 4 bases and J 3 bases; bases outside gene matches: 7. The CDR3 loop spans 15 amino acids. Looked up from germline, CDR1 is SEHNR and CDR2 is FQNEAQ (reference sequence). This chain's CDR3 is CASSSWTGKDTEAFF. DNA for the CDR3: TGTGCCAGCAGCTCCTGGACAGGGAAGGACACTGAAGCTTTCTTT.

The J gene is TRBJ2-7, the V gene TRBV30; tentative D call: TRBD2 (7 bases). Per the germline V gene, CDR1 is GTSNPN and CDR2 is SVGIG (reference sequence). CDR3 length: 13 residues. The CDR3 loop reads CAGDGGRPYEQYF. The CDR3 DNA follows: TGTGCTGGCGACGGGGGGCGCCCCTACGAGCAGTACTTC.

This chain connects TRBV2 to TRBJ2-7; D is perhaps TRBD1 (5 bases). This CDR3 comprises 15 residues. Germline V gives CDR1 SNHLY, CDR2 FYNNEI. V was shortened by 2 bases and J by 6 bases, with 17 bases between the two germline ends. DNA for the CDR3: TGTGCCAGCAGTGAAAAATTAGGCCAAAGGGGCGAGCAGTACTTC. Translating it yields CASSEKLGQRGEQYF.

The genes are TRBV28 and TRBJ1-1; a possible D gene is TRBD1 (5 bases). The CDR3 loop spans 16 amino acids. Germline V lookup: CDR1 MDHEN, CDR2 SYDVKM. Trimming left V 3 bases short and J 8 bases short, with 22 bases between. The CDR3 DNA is TGTGCCAGCAGTTTTCTTATGACCCGGGTCGGGGACGAAGCTTTCTTT. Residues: CASSFLMTRVGDEAFF. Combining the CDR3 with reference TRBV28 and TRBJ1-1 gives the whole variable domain DVKVTQSSRYLVKRTGEKVFLECVQDMDHENMFWYRQDPGLGLRLIYFSYDVKMKEKGDIPEGYSVSREKKERFSLILESASTNQTSMYLCASSFLMTRVGDEAFFGQGTRLTVV.

CDR3 DNA: TGTGCCTGGAGTGTAGGTTTGGGCACTGAAGCTTTCTTT. This sequence encodes CAWSVGLGTEAFF. The chain links TRBV30 to TRBJ1-1; no definite D call. Germline CDR1 GTSNPN, CDR2 SVGIG (reference sequence). Trimming shortened V by 0 bases and J by 4 bases, and 9 bases separated the two germline ends. The CDR3 sequence is 13 residues long.

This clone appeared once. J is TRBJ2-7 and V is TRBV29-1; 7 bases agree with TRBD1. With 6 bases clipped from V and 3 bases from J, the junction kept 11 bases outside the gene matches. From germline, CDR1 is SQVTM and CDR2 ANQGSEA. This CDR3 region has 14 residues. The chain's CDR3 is CSVGSPGTDYEQYF. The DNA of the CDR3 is TGCAGCGTAGGCTCCCCGGGGACAGACTACGAGCAGTACTTC.

The CDR3 sequence is CASRRYLAFF. The DNA of the CDR3 is TGCGCCAGCAGGCGGTACCTCGCTTTCTTT. This sequence joins TRBV5-1 and TRBJ1-1; D unclear. The V gene lost 5 bases and the J gene lost 11 bases, with 10 bases spanning the gap. The germline V gene has CDR1 SGHRS and CDR2 YFSETQ. CDR3 length: 10 residues.

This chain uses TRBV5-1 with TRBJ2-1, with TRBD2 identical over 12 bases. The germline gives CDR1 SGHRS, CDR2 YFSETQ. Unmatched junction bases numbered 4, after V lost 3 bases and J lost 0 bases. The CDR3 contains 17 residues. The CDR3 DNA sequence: TGCGCCAGCAGCTACCGGACTAGCGGGATCTCCTACAATGAGCAGTTCTTC. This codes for CASSYRTSGISYNEQFF.

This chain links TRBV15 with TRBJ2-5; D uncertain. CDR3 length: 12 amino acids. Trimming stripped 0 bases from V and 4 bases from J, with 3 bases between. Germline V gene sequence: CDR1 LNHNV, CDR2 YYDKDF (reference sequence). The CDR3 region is CATSRDPETQYF. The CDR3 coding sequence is TGTGCCACCAGCAGAGATCCAGAGACCCAGTACTTC.

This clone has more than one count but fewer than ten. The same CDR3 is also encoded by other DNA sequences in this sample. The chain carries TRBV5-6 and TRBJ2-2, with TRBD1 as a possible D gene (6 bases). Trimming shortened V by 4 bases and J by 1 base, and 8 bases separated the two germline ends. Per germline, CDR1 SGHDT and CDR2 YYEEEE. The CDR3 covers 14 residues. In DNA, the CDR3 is TGTGCCAGCAGCCTGGGACAGAACACCGGGGAGCTGTTTTTT. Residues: CASSLGQNTGELFF.

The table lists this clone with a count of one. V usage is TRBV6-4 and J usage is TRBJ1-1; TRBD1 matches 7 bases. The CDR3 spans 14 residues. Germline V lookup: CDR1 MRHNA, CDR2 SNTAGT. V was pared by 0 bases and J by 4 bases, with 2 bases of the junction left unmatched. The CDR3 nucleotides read TGTGCCAGCAGTGACTCGAACAGGGGCACTGAAGCTTTCTTT. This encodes CASSDSNRGTEAFF.

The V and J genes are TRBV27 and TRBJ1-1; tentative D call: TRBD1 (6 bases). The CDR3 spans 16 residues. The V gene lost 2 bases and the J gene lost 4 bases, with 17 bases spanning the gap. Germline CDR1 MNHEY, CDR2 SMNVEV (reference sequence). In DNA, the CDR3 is TGTGCCAGCAGTTTAAGTAAGGGGGAGGTCGGCACTGAAGCTTTCTTT. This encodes CASSLSKGEVGTEAFF.